This T cell receptor beta chain was documented in a study of T cell clones after liver transplantation. Study-wide background: Pre-transplant mixed lymphocyte reactions yielded third-party-reactive TCRbeta sequences as comparators for graft-donor-reactive sequences.

Here immunoSEQ multiplex PCR was the method, and the copy in TCRdb shows in-frame clones only, minus some. Of approximately 51,000 clones in the sample, roughly nine tenths were seen once. This CDR3 region has 16 residues. Trimming at V came to 0 bases and at J to 1 base, leaving 1 base not matched to a gene. CDR1 SGHNT and CDR2 YYREEE come from the germline V gene (reference sequence). In regard to this clone: Its antigen is as yet unknown.

Study results and caveats: Low donor cell numbers restricted donor-reactive repertoire measurement in a couple of subjects.

This TCR was recovered from a human patient who received a liver transplant. T cells may partly derive from the graft donor. Sequenced material: CD8+ T cells from blood, taken 12 months after liver transplant. The chain couples TRBV5-4 to TRBJ1-3, with 10 bases aligning to TRBD1. This chain's CDR3 is CASSLGQGASGNTIYF. DNA of the CDR3: TGTGCCAGCAGCTTGGGACAGGGGGCTTCTGGAAACACCATATATTTT.